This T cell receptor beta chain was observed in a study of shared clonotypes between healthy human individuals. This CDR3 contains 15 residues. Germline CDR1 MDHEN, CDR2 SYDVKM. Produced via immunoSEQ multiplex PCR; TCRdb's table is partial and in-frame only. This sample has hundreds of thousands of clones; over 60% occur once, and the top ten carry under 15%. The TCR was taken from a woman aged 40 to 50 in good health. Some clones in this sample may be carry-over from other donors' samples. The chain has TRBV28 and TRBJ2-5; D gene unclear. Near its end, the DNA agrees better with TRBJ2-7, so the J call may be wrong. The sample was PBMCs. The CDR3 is CASSGPLAATYEQYF. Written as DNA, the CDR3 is TGTGCCAGCAGTGGCCCCCTGGCGGCAACCTACGAGCAGTACTTC.